A selection of T cell receptor beta chains follows, all from one sample in a study of PD-L1 blockade in urothelial cancer. This table comes from immunoSEQ multiplex PCR, and its TCRdb copy is limited to in-frame clones, with some not included. The profile shows 70,000 to 80,000 clones, around 81% of them singletons. The source material was PBMCs, sampled around atezolizumab (anti-PD-L1) treatment. All receptors derive from a man aged 40-49 years with urothelial cancer. Both conserved end residues are part of each CDR3. The D gene is left open where the match is weak. Only some rows state a clone size, as once, few, many or a class for expanded clones.

TRBD1 | TRBJ2-1 | NA | TRBV5-1 | CASGSGQGHNEQFF | TGCGCCAGCGGGTCGGGACAGGGACACAATGAGCAGTTCTTC
TRBD1 | TRBJ2-7 | NA | TRBV7-6 | CASSLTGQVNAEQYF | TGTGCCAGCAGCTTAACCGGACAGGTGAATGCCGAGCAGTACTTC
NA | TRBJ2-1 | NA | TRBV18 | CASSPGQTQEEFF | TGTGCCAGCTCACCAGGGCAAACCCAGGAGGAATTCTTC
NA | TRBJ2-7 | NA | TRBV18 | CASSPPGSQRVYEQYF | TGTGCCAGCTCACCACCGGGCTCTCAGCGGGTCTACGAGCAGTACTTC
TRBD1 | TRBJ1-2 | NA | TRBV2 | CASTKSGQAFYGYTF | TGTGCCAGCACCAAGTCGGGACAGGCTTTCTATGGCTACACCTTC
TRBD1 | TRBJ1-2 | NA | TRBV29-1 | CSVGGGTGGYGYTF | TGCAGCGTTGGGGGAGGGACAGGGGGCTATGGCTACACCTTC
NA | TRBJ2-5 | once | TRBV27 | CASKSYNEETQYF | TGTGCCAGCAAGTCTTACAACGAAGAGACCCAGTACTTC
NA | TRBJ1-1 | NA | TRBV6-1 | CASSKSLNTEAFF | TGTGCCAGCAGCAAGAGCTTGAACACTGAAGCTTTCTTT
NA | TRBJ1-4 | NA | TRBV28 | CASSPPGYREKLFF | TGTGCCAGTAGCCCCCCCGGGTACAGGGAAAAACTGTTTTTT
NA | TRBJ2-3 | NA | TRBV7-6 | CASSLKKGGAHTQYF | TGTGCCAGCAGCTTAAAGAAAGGGGGGGCTCATACGCAGTATTTT
TRBD2 | TRBJ2-5 | NA | TRBV2 | CASSRAGGWETQYF | TGTGCCAGCAGTCGAGCGGGAGGTTGGGAGACCCAGTACTTC
NA | TRBJ1-2 | NA | TRBV20-1 | CSARDPSGYTF | TGCAGTGCTAGAGACCCGTCGGGCTACACCTTC
NA | TRBJ1-2 | NA | TRBV5-1 | CASSFGGANYGYTF | TGCGCCAGCAGCTTCGGGGGTGCTAACTATGGCTACACCTTC
TRBD2 | TRBJ2-4 | few | TRBV5-1 | CASSLMSLAGGPGKNIQYF | TGCGCCAGCAGCTTAATGAGTCTAGCGGGAGGGCCGGGCAAAAACATTCAGTACTTC
NA | TRBJ1-5 | NA | TRBV10-3 | CATAPTGNQPQHF | TGTGCCACCGCTCCGACTGGCAATCAGCCCCAGCATTTT
NA | TRBJ2-7 | few | TRBV30 | CAWSQRDMYF | TGTGCCTGGAGTCAAAGGGACATGTACTTC
NA | TRBJ2-6 | NA | TRBV30 | CACQGSGANVLTF | TGTGCCTGCCAGGGGAGTGGGGCCAACGTCCTGACTTTC
TRBD1 | TRBJ1-1 | NA | TRBV11-2 | CASSSDRSWDQLNTEAFF | TGTGCCAGCAGCTCGGACAGGAGTTGGGACCAACTGAACACTGAAGCTTTCTTT
NA | TRBJ2-1 | NA | TRBV6-5 | CASSPREVANEQFF | TGTGCCAGCAGCCCAAGGGAGGTCGCCAATGAGCAGTTCTTC
TRBD2 | TRBJ2-3 | once | TRBV5-6 | CASSPIAGGRPDTQYF | TGTGCCAGCAGCCCGATAGCGGGAGGTCGTCCAGATACGCAGTATTTT
NA | TRBJ2-7 | few | TRBV19 | CASSIGSSYEQYF | TGTGCCAGTAGTATTGGTAGCTCCTACGAGCAGTACTTC
TRBD1 | TRBJ1-2 | NA | TRBV18 | CASSPGQGEGYTF | TGTGCCAGCTCACCGGGACAGGGGGAAGGCTACACCTTC
NA | TRBJ2-7 | NA | TRBV19 | CASSISGQGIGEQYF | TGTGCCAGTAGTATTTCAGGGCAGGGAATTGGCGAGCAGTACTTC
TRBD2 | TRBJ2-1 | NA | TRBV7-9 | CASSSGLAGYNEQFF | TGTGCCAGCAGCTCAGGACTAGCGGGGTACAATGAGCAGTTCTTC
NA | TRBJ2-7 | NA | TRBV7-8 | CASSFKADYEQYF | TGTGCCAGCAGCTTTAAGGCGGACTACGAGCAGTACTTC
NA | TRBJ1-1 | once | TRBV30 | CAWSVLGMNTEAFF | TGTGCCTGGAGTGTACTCGGTATGAACACTGAAGCTTTCTTT
NA | TRBJ1-1 | NA | TRBV6-5 | CASSYDVRVLPTEAFF | TGTGCCAGCAGTTACGACGTCAGGGTTTTGCCCACTGAAGCTTTCTTT
NA | TRBJ1-1 | NA | TRBV6-5 | CASSYAVNTEAFF | TGTGCCAGCAGTTATGCGGTGAACACTGAAGCTTTCTTT
NA | TRBJ1-2 | NA | TRBV20-1 | CSARRGYGYTF | TGCAGTGCTAGAAGAGGTTATGGCTACACCTTC
NA | TRBJ2-3 | NA | TRBV4-1 | CASSQAAFSTDTQYF | TGCGCCAGCAGCCAAGCAGCGTTTAGCACAGATACGCAGTATTTT
NA | TRBJ1-4 | few | TRBV5-5 | CASSLLTKGGNEKLFF | TGTGCCAGCAGCTTGTTAACCAAGGGGGGGAATGAAAAACTGTTTTTT
NA | TRBJ2-6 | NA | TRBV5-4 | CASRWGLSGANVLTF | TGTGCCAGCAGATGGGGCCTCTCTGGGGCCAACGTCCTGACTTTC
NA | TRBJ2-3 | NA | TRBV5-1 | CASSLVTSPTDTQYF | TGCGCCAGCAGCTTGGTCACGAGCCCCACAGATACGCAGTATTTT
NA | TRBJ2-7 | NA | TRBV28 | CASSSGGVAYEQYF | TGTGCCAGCAGTTCGGGCGGGGTCGCCTACGAGCAGTACTTC
TRBD1 | TRBJ1-2 | many | TRBV7-2 | CASSQDRDYGYTF | TGTGCCAGCAGCCAGGACAGGGACTATGGCTACACCTTC
NA | TRBJ2-7 | few | TRBV7-8 | CASSLGQADYEQYF | TGTGCCAGCAGCTTAGGACAGGCAGACTACGAGCAGTACTTC